The clone carrying this TCR beta chain appeared many times. Antigen unknown. MiXCR, applied by TCRdb to the 5' RACE reads, yields one record per CDR3 protein. The data hold more than 150,000 distinct CDR3 sequences, with over 15% observed a single time. This entry belongs to a study of CD8 T cells in ankylosing spondylitis. Findings and limits, study-wide: There was a TCR beta motif, made of several highly homologous variants, that appeared characteristic of ankylosing spondylitis blood. Significantly higher representation of disease-linked clones was reported for matched ankylosing spondylitis synovial fluid.

Germline values: CDR1 SNHLY, CDR2 FYNNEI. The V and J ends lost 4 bases and 2 bases respectively, with 10 bases between them. The CDR3 extends over 14 amino acids. V is TRBV2 and J is TRBJ2-3; D gene ambiguous. The sequence came from a male donor aged 5-29 years with ankylosing spondylitis or in good health (not recorded which). The sequencing sample was made of blood, either unsorted or a sorted T cell fraction (not recorded which). This chain's CDR3 is CASSGGLNTDTQYF. CDR3 DNA sequence: TGTGCCAGCAGTGGGGGATTAAACACAGATACGCAGTATTTT.